What follows describes a single TCR beta chain. The antigen remains unidentified. The sample is drawn from a study of T cells after yellow fever vaccination. General study results and limits: Post-booster reappearance was seen for most primary-vaccination clones (about 96% CD4, 85% to 90% CD8). High-abundance clonotypes from the bulk population could contaminate FACS-sorted repertoires.

This CDR3 spans 14 amino acids. Trimming pared 1 base from V and 7 bases from J, leaving 11 bases between. Germline V gene sequence: CDR1 LNHDA, CDR2 SQIVND (reference sequence). UMIs and a universal primer site were added when TCR cDNA was made by 5'RACE template switching. Each CDR3 protein gets one entry after TCRdb re-called the 5' RACE reads with MiXCR. This sample yields some 350,000 distinct CDR3 sequences, of which about 4% are seen a single time; 20% to 25% belongs to the top ten. The chain recombines TRBV19 with TRBJ2-1; no clear D gene. The source was PBMCs, collected 5 days after the yellow fever booster vaccination. This TCR came from a man aged 18 to 30 who received the YFV17D yellow fever vaccine. CDR3 sequence (DNA): TGTGCCAGTAGTATAGTTCAGTCCCCTAATGAGCAGTTCTTC. Its protein product is CASSIVQSPNEQFF.